Described below is a single T cell receptor beta chain sequence and its context. Many counts were recorded for this clonotype. No antigen is known for it. Base qualities are not provided; no much larger clone lies one nucleotide away. Trimming accounts for 6 bases at V and 6 bases at J, while the number of junction bases matched to no gene is 10. As encoded in the germline V gene, CDR1 is MNHNS while CDR2 is SASEGT. The CDR3, cysteine through phenylalanine, is 15 amino acids long. Just the 45-base CDR3 DNA is kept, in frame starting at base 1. These data are taken from a study of Graves' ophthalmopathy and Graves' hyperthyroidism (dated by TCRdb to the late 2010s). About the full investigation: Peripheral blood was collected before any treatment was given, at the time of initial diagnosis. A discovery set of 90 to 100 patients (more than 40 ophthalmopathy, fewer than 60 stable hyperthyroidism) was enrolled to explore V-J signatures distinguishing ophthalmopathy from hyperthyroidism. An independent validation cohort comprised some 19 hyperthyroidism patients and about 16 patients who later progressed from hyperthyroidism to ophthalmopathy. After sampling, hyperthyroidism patients received methimazole starting at 30 mg daily, and ophthalmopathy patients received high-dose intravenous methylprednisolone. TCR beta repertoire signatures were used to distinguish Graves' ophthalmopathy from Graves' hyperthyroidism and to predict progression to ophthalmopathy. T-cell repertoires of thyroid tissue and blood were compared in over five hyperthyroidism patients. In total, approximately 130 blood samples were TCR-sequenced: 40 to 45 ophthalmopathy, under 85 hyperthyroidism and some 17 hyperthyroidism-to-ophthalmopathy patients. The approximately 97 discovery patients were randomly divided into training and test sets at a 7:3 ratio.

The investigation overall reported the following: In cross-validation, the 13-signature model distinguished ophthalmopathy from stable hyperthyroidism with nearly 90% sensitivity and 81.08% specificity, while in the test set the corresponding values were about 80% and 75%. In validation, the model predicted ophthalmopathy progression with 70.59% sensitivity and 72.22% specificity; 12 predicted patients were CT-confirmed with GO in a median of around 6 months. Most expanded thyroid clonotypes with a frequency above 0.001 also appeared in blood, which suggests that blood repertoires may reflect the immune response in the thyroid. Sample size was not predetermined statistically, and investigators were not blinded to group allocation.

For repertoire sequencing, TCR beta CDR3 regions were amplified from RNA transcripts. A first-round RT-PCR used HTBI primers with the Qiagen OneStep RT-PCR kit, followed by a second-round multiplex PCR, size selection and purification. Sequencing of the libraries was carried out on an Illumina HiSeq2000 in paired-end mode with 100 bp reads. Concerning the study's data processing: Reads were processed with SOAPnuke, discarding reads with adapters, uncalled bases, mean Phred below 15, or no exact constant-primer or identifier match. High-quality paired reads were merged with COPE v1.2.5. Each unique nucleotide sequence was defined as a clonotype, and clonotypes were aligned to IMGT TRB V, D and J references with MiTCR v1.1. The analysis was limited to V-J combinations with a frequency above 0.0001, which together covered just over 98% of the repertoires. For each V-J combination, a TCR clonal expansion and chaos score was defined as the ratio of F50 clonal expansion to chaos observed in the TCRdist matrix. Features were reduced by Welch's t-statistics and random forest to about a dozen V-J combinations, which fed a naive Bayes classifier. The Morisita-Horn index was used to measure how similar the thyroid and blood repertoires were. The public reads were run again by TCRdb, first through fastp at Q25 and then through MiXCR, and only productive beta chains were kept. Rows with one shared CDR3 protein collapse into an entry with the most common genes and DNA. It is TCRdb's table, rather than the study itself, that gives the V and J calls and clone size. The sample records roughly 160,000 distinct CDR3 sequences, 30% to 45% of which are singletons. The biggest ten clones account for roughly 5.8% of the sample.

Patients with ophthalmopathy had moderately to severely active disease, with a Clinical Activity Score of 3 or more, a NOSPECS grade of 4 or more, and a disease duration of less than 3 months. Anyone with other autoimmune diseases, uncontrolled infections, pregnancy or lactation was excluded from the study. Diagnosis was based on clinical symptoms, serum thyroxine, TRAb, thyroid ultrasound and orbital computed tomography. Ficoll-Paque density gradient centrifugation was used to isolate PBMCs from around 10 ml of fresh peripheral blood. Trizol reagent was used to extract the total RNA, and its quality was then checked on an Agilent 2100 Bioanalyzer.

The TCR comes from a middle-aged woman with Graves' ophthalmopathy. Donor details come from another sample of the same person, matched by shared clones. What was sequenced was peripheral blood. The chain links TRBV6-1 with TRBJ1-1; TRBD1 fits 10 bases in the junction. The CDR3 reads as follows: CASSPGTGVLAEAFF. The nucleotide sequence reads TGTGCCAGCAGCCCCGGGACAGGGGTTTTGGCTGAAGCTTTCTTT.